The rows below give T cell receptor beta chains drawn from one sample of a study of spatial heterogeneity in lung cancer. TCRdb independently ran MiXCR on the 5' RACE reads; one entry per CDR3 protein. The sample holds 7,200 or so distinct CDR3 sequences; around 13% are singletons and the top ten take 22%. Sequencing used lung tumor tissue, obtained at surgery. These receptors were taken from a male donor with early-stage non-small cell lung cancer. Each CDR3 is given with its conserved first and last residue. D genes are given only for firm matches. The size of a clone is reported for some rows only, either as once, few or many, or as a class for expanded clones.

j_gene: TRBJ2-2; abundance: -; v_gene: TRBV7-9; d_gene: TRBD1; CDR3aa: CASSPPSGQGYTGELFF; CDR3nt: TGTGCCAGCAGCCCCCCCTCAGGACAGGGTTACACCGGGGAGCTGTTTTTT
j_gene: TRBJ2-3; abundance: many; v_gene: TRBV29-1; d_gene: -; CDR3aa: CSVVRPAGPVNTQYF; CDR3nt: TGCAGCGTTGTTAGGCCCGCGGGGCCCGTAAATACGCAGTATTTT
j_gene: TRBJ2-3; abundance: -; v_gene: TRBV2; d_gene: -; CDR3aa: CASKGRAGETDTQYF; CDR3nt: TGTGCCAGCAAGGGCAGGGCCGGCGAGACAGATACGCAGTATTTT
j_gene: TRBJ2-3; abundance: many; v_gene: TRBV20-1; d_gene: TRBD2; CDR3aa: CSASGLADTQYF; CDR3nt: TGCAGTGCTTCTGGACTAGCGGATACGCAGTATTTT
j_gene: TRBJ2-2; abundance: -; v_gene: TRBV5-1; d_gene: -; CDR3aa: CASSLVFPGELFF; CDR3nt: TGCGCCAGCAGCTTGGTTTTTCCCGGGGAGCTGTTTTTT
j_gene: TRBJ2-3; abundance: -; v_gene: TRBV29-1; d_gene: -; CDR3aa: CSLRRGSTDTQYF; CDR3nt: TGCAGCCTCCGGAGGGGATCCACAGATACGCAGTATTTT
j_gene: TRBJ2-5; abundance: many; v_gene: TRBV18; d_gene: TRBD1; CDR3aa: CASFAGTGRETQYF; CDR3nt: TGTGCCAGCTTTGCCGGGACAGGGCGTGAGACCCAGTACTTC
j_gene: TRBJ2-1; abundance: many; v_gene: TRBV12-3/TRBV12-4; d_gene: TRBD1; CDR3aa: CASSNGQGFRHKQFF; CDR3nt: TGTGCCAGCAGTAACGGACAGGGTTTTCGTCACAAGCAGTTCTTC
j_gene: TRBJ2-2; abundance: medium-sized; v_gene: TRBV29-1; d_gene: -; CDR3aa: CSGLNTGELFF; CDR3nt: TGCAGCGGCCTAAACACCGGGGAGCTGTTTTTT
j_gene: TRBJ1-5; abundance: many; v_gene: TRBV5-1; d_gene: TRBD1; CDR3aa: CASSVGQGDQPQHF; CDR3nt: TGCGCCAGCAGCGTGGGACAGGGGGATCAGCCCCAGCATTTT
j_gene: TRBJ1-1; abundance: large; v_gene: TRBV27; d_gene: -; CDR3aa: CASSLSRNTEAFF; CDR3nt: TGTGCCAGCAGTTTATCACGGAACACTGAAGCTTTCTTT
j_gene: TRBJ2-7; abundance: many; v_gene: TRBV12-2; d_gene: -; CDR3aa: CASHVVAGGISEQYF; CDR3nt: -
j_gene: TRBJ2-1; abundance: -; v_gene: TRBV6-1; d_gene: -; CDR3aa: CASSPLGESYNEQFF; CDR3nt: TGTGCCAGCAGCCCCCTCGGGGAATCCTACAATGAGCAGTTCTTC
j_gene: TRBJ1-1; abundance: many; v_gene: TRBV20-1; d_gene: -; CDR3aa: CSARGGGTEAFF; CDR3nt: TGCAGTGCTAGAGGGGGGGGGACTGAAGCTTTCTTT
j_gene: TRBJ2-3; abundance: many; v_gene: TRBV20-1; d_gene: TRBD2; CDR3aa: CSARAPVGGRATDTQYF; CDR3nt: TGCAGTGCTAGAGCGCCAGTAGGCGGGAGGGCCACAGATACGCAGTATTTT
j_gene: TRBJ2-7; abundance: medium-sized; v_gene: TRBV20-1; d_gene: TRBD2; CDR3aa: CSAYLAGSYEQYF; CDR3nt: TGCAGTGCTTACTTAGCGGGTTCCTACGAGCAGTACTTC
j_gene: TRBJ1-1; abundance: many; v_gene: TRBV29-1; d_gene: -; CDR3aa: CSGTVLMNTEAFF; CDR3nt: TGCAGCGGGACAGTTCTAATGAACACTGAAGCTTTCTTT
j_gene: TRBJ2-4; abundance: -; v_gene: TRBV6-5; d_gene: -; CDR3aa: CASSYTLDAWENIQYF; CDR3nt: TGTGCCAGCAGTTACACGCTGGACGCCTGGGAGAACATTCAGTACTTC
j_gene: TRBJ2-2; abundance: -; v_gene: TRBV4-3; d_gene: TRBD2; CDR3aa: CASSQDLGLAGESGELFF; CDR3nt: TGCGCCAGCAGCCAAGATCTAGGACTAGCGGGAGAATCCGGGGAGCTGTTTTTT
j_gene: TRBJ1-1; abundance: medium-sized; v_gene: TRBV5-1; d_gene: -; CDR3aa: CASSLTLNTEAFF; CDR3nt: TGCGCCAGCAGCTTGACTCTGAACACTGAAGCTTTCTTT
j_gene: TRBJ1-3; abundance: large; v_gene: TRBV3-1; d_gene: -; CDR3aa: CASSQVFGNTIYF; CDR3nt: TGTGCCAGCAGCCAAGTCTTCGGAAACACCATATATTTT
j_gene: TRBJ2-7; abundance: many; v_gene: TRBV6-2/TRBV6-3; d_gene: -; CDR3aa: CASSPHHYEQYF; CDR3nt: TGTGCCAGCAGTCCACACCACTACGAGCAGTACTTC
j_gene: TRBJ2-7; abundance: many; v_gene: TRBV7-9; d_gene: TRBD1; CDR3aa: CASSTGGFSYEQYF; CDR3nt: TGTGCCAGCAGCACAGGGGGCTTTTCGTACGAGCAGTACTTC
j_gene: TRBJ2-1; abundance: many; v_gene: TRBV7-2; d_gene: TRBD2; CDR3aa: CASSLQTSGNNEQFF; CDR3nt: TGTGCCAGCAGCCTACAGACTAGCGGAAACAATGAGCAGTTCTTC
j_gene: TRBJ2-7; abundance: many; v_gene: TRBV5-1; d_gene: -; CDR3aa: CASSSSLSVEQYF; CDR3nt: TGCGCCAGCAGCTCAAGCCTGTCGGTCGAGCAGTACTTC
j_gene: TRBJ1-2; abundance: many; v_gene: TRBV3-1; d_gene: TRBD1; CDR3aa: CASRKSGTDSNYGYTF; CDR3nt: TGTGCCAGCAGAAAATCCGGGACAGACAGTAACTATGGCTACACCTTC
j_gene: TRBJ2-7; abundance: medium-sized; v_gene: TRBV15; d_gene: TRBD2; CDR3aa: CATSIGLAGAYEQYF; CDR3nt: TGTGCCACCAGCATAGGACTAGCGGGAGCCTACGAGCAGTACTTC
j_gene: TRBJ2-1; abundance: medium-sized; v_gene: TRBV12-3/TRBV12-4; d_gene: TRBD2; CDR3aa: CASSLLAGASDEQFF; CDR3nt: TGTGCCAGCAGTCTACTAGCGGGAGCGTCGGATGAGCAGTTCTTC
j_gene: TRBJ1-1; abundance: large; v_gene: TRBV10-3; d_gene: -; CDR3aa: CAISALEGTEAFF; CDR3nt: TGTGCCATCTCCGCGTTAGAGGGCACTGAAGCTTTCTTT
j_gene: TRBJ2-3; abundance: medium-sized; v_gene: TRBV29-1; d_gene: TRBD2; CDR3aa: CSVGLAGDTQYF; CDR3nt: TGCAGCGTTGGACTAGCGGGAGATACGCAGTATTTT
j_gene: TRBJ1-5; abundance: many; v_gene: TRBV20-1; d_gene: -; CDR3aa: CSAGSGNQPQHF; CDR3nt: TGCAGTGCTGGTTCAGGGAATCAGCCCCAGCATTTT
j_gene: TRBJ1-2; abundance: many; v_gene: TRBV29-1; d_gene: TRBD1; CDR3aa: CTGQGASGYTF; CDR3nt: TGCACCGGACAGGGGGCTTCTGGCTACACCTTC
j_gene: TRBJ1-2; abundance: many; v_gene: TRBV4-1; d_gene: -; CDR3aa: CASSQVGFEAAIYGYTF; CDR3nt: TGCGCCAGCAGCCAAGTTGGGTTCGAGGCGGCTATCTATGGCTACACCTTC
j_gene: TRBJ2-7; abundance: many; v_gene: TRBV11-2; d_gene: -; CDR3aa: CASSLGSGLPYQQYF; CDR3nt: TGTGCCAGCAGCTTAGGTTCGGGACTCCCATACCAGCAGTACTTC
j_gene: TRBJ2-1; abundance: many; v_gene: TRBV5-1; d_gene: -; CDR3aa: CASSPTSGGGEQFF; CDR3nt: TGCGCCAGCAGCCCGACTAGTGGCGGTGGGGAGCAGTTCTTC
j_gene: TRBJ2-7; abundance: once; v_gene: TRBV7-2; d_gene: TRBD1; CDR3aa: CASSPDRYEQYF; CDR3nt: TGTGCCAGCAGCCCGGACAGGTACGAGCAGTACTTC
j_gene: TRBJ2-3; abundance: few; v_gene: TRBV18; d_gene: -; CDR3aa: CASSSGSTDTQYF; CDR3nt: TGTGCCAGCTCCAGCGGCAGCACAGATACGCAGTATTTT
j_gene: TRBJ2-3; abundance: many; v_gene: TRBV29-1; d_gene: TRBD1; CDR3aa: CSVTGTGRDTQYF; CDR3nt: TGCAGCGTGACCGGGACAGGGAGAGATACGCAGTATTTT
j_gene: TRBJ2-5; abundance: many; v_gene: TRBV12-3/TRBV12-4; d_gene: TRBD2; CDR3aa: CASRSGTSGWETQYF; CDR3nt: TGTGCCAGCAGATCCGGGACTAGCGGGTGGGAGACCCAGTACTTC
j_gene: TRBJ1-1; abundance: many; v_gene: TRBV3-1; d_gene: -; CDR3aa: CASLGVRGTEAFF; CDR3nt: TGTGCCAGTTTAGGGGTGAGGGGCACTGAAGCTTTCTTT
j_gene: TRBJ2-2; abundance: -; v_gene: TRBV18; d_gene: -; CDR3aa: CASSPNTGELFF; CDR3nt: TGTGCCAGCTCTCCCAACACCGGGGAGCTGTTTTTT
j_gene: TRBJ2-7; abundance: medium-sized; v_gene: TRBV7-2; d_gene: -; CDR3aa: CASSLVVSHGEQYF; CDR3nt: TGTGCCAGCAGCTTAGTAGTTTCCCACGGGGAGCAGTACTTC
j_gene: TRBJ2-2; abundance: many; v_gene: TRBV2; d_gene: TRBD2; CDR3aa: CASSEGEAGVTGELFF; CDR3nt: TGTGCCAGCAGTGAGGGGGAAGCGGGAGTAACCGGGGAGCTGTTTTTT
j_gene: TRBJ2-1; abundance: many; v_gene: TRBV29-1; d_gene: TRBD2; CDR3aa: CSVEKPLSGRNNEQFF; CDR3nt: TGCAGCGTTGAAAAACCCCTTAGCGGGAGAAACAATGAGCAGTTCTTC
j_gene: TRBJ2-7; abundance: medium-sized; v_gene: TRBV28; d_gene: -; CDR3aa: CASSFPGLIYEQYF; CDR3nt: TGTGCCAGCAGTTTCCCGGGACTGATCTACGAGCAGTACTTC
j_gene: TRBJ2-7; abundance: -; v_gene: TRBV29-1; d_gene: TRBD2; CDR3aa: CSVGWLAGDEQYF; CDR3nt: TGCAGCGTGGGGTGGCTAGCGGGGGACGAGCAGTACTTC
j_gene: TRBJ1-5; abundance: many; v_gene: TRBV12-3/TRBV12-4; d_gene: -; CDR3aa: CASSLTYRGNQPQHF; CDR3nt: TGTGCCAGCAGTTTAACCTATAGGGGCAATCAGCCCCAGCATTTT
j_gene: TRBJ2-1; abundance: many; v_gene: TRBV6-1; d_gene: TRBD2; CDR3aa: CASGGRASNNEQFF; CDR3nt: TGTGCCAGCGGGGGGAGGGCCTCTAACAATGAGCAGTTCTTC
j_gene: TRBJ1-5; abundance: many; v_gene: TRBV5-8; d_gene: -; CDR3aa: CASSLQGFSNQPQHF; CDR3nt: TGTGCCAGCAGCTTGCAAGGGTTCAGCAATCAGCCCCAGCATTTT